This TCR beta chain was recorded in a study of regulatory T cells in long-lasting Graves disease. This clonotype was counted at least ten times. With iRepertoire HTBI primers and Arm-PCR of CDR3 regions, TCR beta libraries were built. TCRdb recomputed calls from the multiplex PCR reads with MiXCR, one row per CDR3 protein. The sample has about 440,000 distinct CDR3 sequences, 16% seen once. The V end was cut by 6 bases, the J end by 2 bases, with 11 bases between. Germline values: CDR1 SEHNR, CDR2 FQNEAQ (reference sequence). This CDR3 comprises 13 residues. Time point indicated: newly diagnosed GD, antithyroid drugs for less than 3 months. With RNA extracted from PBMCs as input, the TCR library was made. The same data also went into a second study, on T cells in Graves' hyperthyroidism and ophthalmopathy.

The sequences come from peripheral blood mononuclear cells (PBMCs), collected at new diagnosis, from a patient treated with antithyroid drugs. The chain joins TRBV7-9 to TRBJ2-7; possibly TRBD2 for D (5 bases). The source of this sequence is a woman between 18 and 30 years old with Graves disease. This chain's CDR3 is CASSEGEAYEQYF. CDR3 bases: TGTGCCAGCAGTGAGGGAGAGGCCTACGAGCAGTACTTC.